The 28 T cell receptor beta chains presented below share a single source sample, sequenced in a study of spatial heterogeneity in lung cancer. Study results and limitations: Tracking of tumor mutation counts was seen in expanded intratumoral alpha and beta TCR counts.

The antigens of these receptors remain unknown. Time point described: sample taken at primary tumor resection. TCRdb recomputed calls from the 5' RACE reads with MiXCR, one row per CDR3 protein. Of about 21,000 distinct CDR3 sequences detected, under 3.5% appear once; the ten largest clones hold approximately 8.3%. Sequenced material: lung tumor tissue, taken at surgery. The origin of the receptors is a male donor with early-stage non-small cell lung cancer.

Relative to its sample, this clonotype is large. This chain joins TRBV7-8 and TRBJ2-3; 9 nucleotides line up with TRBD2. J lost 2 bases, V lost 2 bases, and 20 bases had no gene match. The V gene's germline CDR1 is SGHVS and CDR2 FQNEAQ. The CDR3 is 21 amino acids. Here the CDR3 reads CASSLIVPIESSGDYTDTQYF. CDR3 sequence (DNA): TGTGCCAGCAGCTTAATCGTTCCAATAGAGTCTAGCGGGGACTACACAGATACGCAGTATTTT.

This clonotype was counted at least ten times. Written as DNA, the CDR3 is TGTGCCAGCTCACCCTATCCTCACGGCACAGATACGCAGTATTTT. Translation: CASSPYPHGTDTQYF. The chain joins TRBV18 to TRBJ2-3; D gene unclear. Germline V gene data show CDR1 as KGHSH and CDR2 as LQKENI. Trimming removed 3 bases at V and 1 base at J, with 11 bases between. The CDR3 extends over 15 amino acids.

This clonotype has a count of ten or more. V usage is TRBV20-1 and J usage is TRBJ2-3, with TRBD2 identical over 10 bases. The CDR3 has 17 residues. Germline CDR1 and CDR2: DFQATT and SNEGSKA (reference sequence). The V gene end was trimmed by 3 bases and the J gene end by 2 bases; junction bases not matched to a gene: 11. The chain's CDR3 is CSARPRTSGAFTDTQYF. The DNA for the CDR3 is TGCAGTGCTAGGCCAAGGACTAGCGGAGCGTTCACAGATACGCAGTATTTT.

This clonotype was counted ten times or more. V is TRBV24-1 and J is TRBJ1-1, with 9 nucleotides matching TRBD1. V shed 8 bases, J shed 0 bases, and the junction held 3 bases outside the gene matches. Germline V gene lookup returns CDR1 KGHDR and CDR2 SFDVKD. The CDR3 sequence is 14 residues long. CDR3 DNA sequence: TGTGCCACCAAGGGACAGGGAATGAACACTGAAGCTTTCTTT. This codes for CATKGQGMNTEAFF.

In its sample, this clonotype was seen many times. The J gene is TRBJ2-5, the V gene TRBV28; D call uncertain. Per germline, CDR1 MDHEN and CDR2 SYDVKM. The V and J ends lost 1 base and 4 bases respectively, with 7 bases between them. The CDR3 spans 13 residues. The chain's CDR3 is CASSLSGVETQYF. In DNA form, the CDR3 reads TGTGCCAGCAGTTTATCCGGAGTAGAGACCCAGTACTTC.

This clonotype showed up many times. The rearrangement uses TRBV20-1 and TRBJ1-5, with D unresolved. The length of the CDR3 is 13 residues. V lost 3 bases and J lost 2, with 8 bases in between. CDR1 and CDR2 from the germline V gene are DFQATT and SNEGSKA (reference sequence). The DNA for the CDR3 is TGCAGTGCTAGCCTCCCGGGCAATCAGCCCCAGCATTTT. Protein product: CSASLPGNQPQHF.

This clonotype was picked up many times. This chain connects TRBV7-2 to TRBJ2-3; a weak D match, TRBD1 (5 bases). Trimming cost V 4 bases and J 6 bases, with 14 bases left between them. The CDR3 has 14 residues. The germline gives CDR1 SGHTA, CDR2 FQGNSA. CDR3 in amino acids: CASSSYRTTDTQYF. The CDR3 region has the DNA TGTGCCAGCAGCTCCTACAGGACGACGGATACGCAGTATTTT.

This clonotype appeared many times. The V gene is TRBV18, the J gene TRBJ2-5; D ambiguous. This CDR3 has 13 amino acids. Trimming took 5 bases from V and 2 from J, leaving 9 bases between them. Looked up from germline, CDR1 is KGHSH and CDR2 is LQKENI. The CDR3 loop reads CASSTLEQETQYF. As DNA, the CDR3 is TGTGCCAGCTCAACACTGGAACAAGAGACCCAGTACTTC.

This clonotype has ten or more counts. The chain carries TRBV6-2 or TRBV6-3 and TRBJ2-1; 12 bases line up with TRBD2. Germline V CDR1 and CDR2: MNHEY, SVGEGT. J lost 2 bases, V lost 5 bases, and 7 bases had no gene match. The CDR3 runs 17 residues. CDR3 nucleotide sequence: TGTGCCAGCAGTGGACCTAGCGGGAGGGCCCCCTACAATGAGCAGTTCTTC. Translation: CASSGPSGRAPYNEQFF.

This clonotype was picked up many times. The CDR3 sequence is CSVVLVGRRAGNIQYF. As DNA, the CDR3 is TGCAGCGTTGTTTTGGTTGGCCGACGGGCAGGAAACATTCAGTACTTC. The chain uses TRBV29-1 and TRBJ2-4; D not resolved. This CDR3 region has 16 residues. CDR1 and CDR2 (germline): SQVTM, ANQGSEA. V was trimmed by 4 bases and J by 6 bases, leaving 22 bases between them.

In its sample, this clonotype was seen many times. The chain couples TRBV29-1 to TRBJ1-1; 8 positions match TRBD1. Trimming removed 7 bases from V and 1 base from J; junction bases left unmatched: 5. CDR1 and CDR2 from the germline V gene are SQVTM and ANQGSEA. This CDR3 is built from 13 residues. The chain's CDR3 is CSALDRANTEAFF. CDR3 sequence (DNA): TGCAGCGCGCTGGACAGGGCGAACACTGAAGCTTTCTTT.

This clonotype was seen repeatedly, ten times or more. This chain connects TRBV7-3 to TRBJ2-3; 10 bases are a match to TRBD2. The CDR3 spans 17 residues. Germline CDR1 and CDR2: SGHTA and FQGTGA. V shed 0 bases, J shed 1 base, and the junction held 4 bases outside the gene matches. CDR3 sequence (DNA): TGTGCCAGCAGCTTAACGGCTAGCGGGAGCGGCACAGATACGCAGTATTTT. Translation gives CASSLTASGSGTDTQYF. Using reference TRBV7-3 and TRBJ2-3 for the parts outside the CDR3, the full variable domain is GAGVSQTPSNKVTEKGKYVELRCDPISGHTALYWYRQSLGQGPEFLIYFQGTGAADDSGLPNDRFFAVRPEGSVSTLKIQRTERGDSAVYLCASSLTASGSGTDTQYFGPGTRLTVL.

The table lists this clonotype with many counts. The rearrangement joins TRBV20-1 to TRBJ2-1, with 9 bases identical to TRBD2. Trimming cost V 1 base and J 8 bases; bases outside gene matches: 6. CDR3 size: 14 residues. Germline-derived CDR1 and CDR2 are DFQATT and SNEGSKA (reference sequence). CDR3 DNA sequence: TGCAGTGCTAGAGTAGGCGGGAGGGCCGATGAGCAGTTCTTC. This sequence encodes CSARVGGRADEQFF.

There are many counts of this clonotype. The J gene is TRBJ1-1, the V gene TRBV4-3; maybe TRBD1 (6 bases). CDR3 length: 14 residues. Germline CDR1 is LGHNA and CDR2 is YSLEER. Between the trimmed V and J ends, which lost 3 bases and 5 bases, there was a span of 13 bases. The CDR3 nucleotides are TGCGCCAGCAGCCAGTCGGGGGCGGGTACTGAAGCTTTCTTT. This codes for CASSQSGAGTEAFF.

This clonotype was seen at least ten times. This sequence joins TRBV5-1 and TRBJ1-2; 11 bases are shared with TRBD1. With 3 bases clipped from V and 7 bases from J, the junction kept 8 bases outside the gene matches. This CDR3 has 15 amino acids. CDR1 SGHRS and CDR2 YFSETQ come from the germline V gene. The CDR3 here is CASSSLDRGRGGYTF. In nucleotides, the CDR3 is TGCGCCAGCAGCTCTTTGGACAGGGGGCGAGGTGGCTACACCTTC.

At least ten counts were recorded for this clonotype. This rearrangement joins TRBV2 to TRBJ1-1; weak D call: TRBD1 (6 bases). Deletions cut 4 bases from V and 2 bases from J, with 11 bases between. The CDR3 totals 14 residues. CDR1 and CDR2 (germline): SNHLY, FYNNEI. DNA for the CDR3: TGTGCCAGCAGTGTTATCAGGGGAAACACTGAAGCTTTCTTT. This gives the protein CASSVIRGNTEAFF. The full variable domain, completed using reference TRBV2 and TRBJ1-1, is EPEVTQTPSHQVTQMGQEVILRCVPISNHLYFYWYRQILGQKVEFLVSFYNNEISEKSEIFDDQFSVERPDGSNFTLKIRSTKLEDSAMYFCASSVIRGNTEAFFGQGTRLTVV.

This clonotype was detected ten times or more. The V call is TRBV5-1, the J call TRBJ2-7; D is unresolved. The germline gives CDR1 SGHRS, CDR2 YFSETQ. V was clipped by 5 bases and J by 1 base, with 10 bases between them. The CDR3 has 13 amino acids. CDR3 protein: CASRSSQSYEQYF. As DNA, the CDR3 is TGCGCCAGCAGGTCGTCTCAGTCCTACGAGCAGTACTTC.

The sample holds a few counts of this clonotype. This sequence joins TRBV2 and TRBJ2-5; perhaps TRBD1 as D (5 bases). The length of the CDR3 is 15 residues. Germline V lookup: CDR1 SNHLY, CDR2 FYNNEI. With 2 bases removed from V and 3 bases from J, the gap between germline ends came to 13 bases. CDR3 DNA sequence: TGTGCCAGCAGTGAAATAGAGGCAGGGAAAGAGACCCAGTACTTC. The encoded protein is CASSEIEAGKETQYF. Based on the CDR3 plus reference TRBV2 and TRBJ2-5, the full variable domain is EPEVTQTPSHQVTQMGQEVILRCVPISNHLYFYWYRQILGQKVEFLVSFYNNEISEKSEIFDDQFSVERPDGSNFTLKIRSTKLEDSAMYFCASSEIEAGKETQYFGPGTRLLVL.

There are many counts of this clonotype. V gene TRBV10-2 combines with J gene TRBJ2-7; no reliable D call. There are 15 residues in the CDR3. Germline CDR1 WSHSY, CDR2 SAAADI. V gave up 6 bases and J gave up 2 bases, with 17 bases separating them. This CDR3 reads CASSPDGGRAYEQYF. In nucleotides, the CDR3 is TGCGCCAGCAGCCCCGACGGTGGCCGTGCCTACGAGCAGTACTTC.

This clonotype was counted ten times or more. This chain links TRBV29-1 with TRBJ2-5; TRBD2 matches 13 bases. J lost 5 bases, V lost 4 bases, and 10 bases had no gene match. The CDR3 totals 16 residues. Germline loops: CDR1 SQVTM, CDR2 ANQGSEA. CDR3 protein: CSVVGGLAGRRETQYF. The CDR3 nucleotides are TGCAGCGTTGTCGGGGGACTAGCGGGACGCCGTGAGACCCAGTACTTC.

This clonotype has ten or more counts. The rearrangement links TRBV20-1 to TRBJ2-7; D gene uncertain. This CDR3 spans 14 amino acids. Trimming left V 0 bases short and J 1 base short, with 10 bases between. CDR1 and CDR2 from the germline V gene are DFQATT and SNEGSKA (reference sequence). In DNA form, the CDR3 reads TGCAGTGCTAGAGATCCGGTAACTTCCTACGAGCAGTACTTC. Amino acid sequence: CSARDPVTSYEQYF.

This clonotype was recorded a few times. The chain links TRBV30 to TRBJ2-1; 11 positions match TRBD2. Germline V gene data show CDR1 as GTSNPN and CDR2 as SVGIG (reference sequence). The CDR3 consists of 14 residues. J gave up 10 bases and V 4 bases, and 9 bases lay outside the gene matches. This CDR3 reads CAWNAGTSGQEQFF. Here the CDR3 DNA reads TGTGCCTGGAATGCCGGGACTAGCGGTCAAGAGCAGTTCTTC.

This clonotype was seen repeatedly, ten times or more. The chain employs TRBV29-1 and TRBJ2-5; 10 bases match TRBD2. The CDR3 contains 13 residues. J gave up 2 bases and V 4 bases, and 1 base lay outside the gene matches. Germline V gene sequence: CDR1 SQVTM, CDR2 ANQGSEA. CDR3 region: CSVALAGQETQYF. CDR3 in DNA: TGCAGCGTTGCACTAGCGGGACAAGAGACCCAGTACTTC.

This clonotype was recorded many times. The gene calls are TRBV12-3 or TRBV12-4 and TRBJ2-1; D is possibly TRBD2 (6 bases). The CDR3 extends over 14 amino acids. Trimming pared 6 bases from V and 8 bases from J, leaving 17 bases between. Written as DNA, the CDR3 is TGTGCCAGCAGCCCGGGACTCGAAAGGGATGAGCAGTTCTTC. Protein product: CASSPGLERDEQFF.

This clonotype has at least ten counts. The rearrangement links TRBV27 to TRBJ1-2; the D is unclear. This CDR3 region has 13 residues. Germline V gene sequence: CDR1 MNHEY, CDR2 SMNVEV (reference sequence). V dropped 4 bases and J dropped 4 bases, with 10 bases sitting between them. CDR3 region: CASSSNIGYGYTF. The CDR3 nucleotides read TGTGCCAGCAGTTCCAACATAGGCTATGGCTACACCTTC.

In its sample, this clonotype was seen many times. The chain recombines TRBV24-1 with TRBJ2-7, with D perhaps matching TRBD1 (6 bases). CDR3 size: 14 residues. CDR1 and CDR2 from the germline V gene are KGHDR and SFDVKD. Trimming removed 4 bases at V and 2 bases at J, with 11 bases between. Here the CDR3 reads CATSEGGEAYEQYF. CDR3 DNA sequence: TGTGCCACCAGTGAAGGGGGAGAGGCCTACGAGCAGTACTTC.

The table lists this clonotype with many counts. V usage is TRBV12-3 or TRBV12-4 and J usage is TRBJ2-3, with D uncertain. This CDR3 has 18 amino acids. V lost 3 bases and J 3 bases, leaving 22 bases between the germline ends. DNA of the CDR3: TGTGCCAGCAGTTTGGTGTCTACAGCTAGAGGTCAAACAGATACGCAGTATTTT. Encoded protein: CASSLVSTARGQTDTQYF.

Many counts were recorded for this clonotype. The V call is TRBV30, the J call TRBJ2-5; D is tentatively TRBD1 or TRBD2 (6 bases each). V lost 0 bases, J lost 4 bases, and 9 bases lay in between. In germline, CDR1 is GTSNPN, CDR2 SVGIG (reference sequence). The CDR3 length is 13 residues. CDR3 DNA: TGTGCCTGGAGTGTAGGGGGGTCAGAGACCCAGTACTTC. It codes for CAWSVGGSETQYF.